The 4 T cell receptor beta chains reported below all come from one sample, sequenced in a study of blood T cell repertoires in COVID-19. The assay was immunoSEQ multiplex PCR, and TCRdb's table has in-frame clones only and misses some. The sample lists a few hundred thousand clones; over 75% were seen once. Sequencing was performed on peripheral blood. These receptors originate from a woman between 65 and 79 years old with COVID-19, enrolled during active disease.

This chain joins TRBV3-1 (or the pseudogene TRBV3-2) and TRBJ1-2, with D possibly matching TRBD1 (5 bases). V shed 4 bases and J shed 7 bases, with 10 bases lying between them. Germline assignment: CDR1 LGHDT and CDR2 YNNKEL (reference sequence). The CDR3 covers 12 residues. The CDR3 DNA is TGTGCCAGCAGCCGACAGTACGTTGGCTACACCTTC. Its protein is CASSRQYVGYTF.

This chain's CDR3 is CASTPVDKSYEQYF. DNA for the CDR3: TGTGCCAGCACCCCGGTAGACAAAAGCTACGAGCAGTACTTC. The rearrangement links TRBV6-6 to TRBJ2-7; D uncertain. Trimming shortened V by 7 bases and J by 3 bases, and 16 bases separated the two germline ends. The CDR3 is 14 amino acids. Looked up from germline, CDR1 is MNHNY and CDR2 is SVGAGI (reference sequence).

V is TRBV12-3 or TRBV12-4 and J is TRBJ1-4; D is possibly TRBD1 (6 bases). V was trimmed by 6 bases and J by 6 bases, leaving 11 bases between them. The CDR3 consists of 13 residues. CDR3 residues: CASSPGQDEKLFF. As DNA, the CDR3 is TGTGCCAGCAGCCCGGGACAAGATGAAAAACTGTTTTTT.

The chain carries TRBV2 and TRBJ2-7; a possible D gene is TRBD1 (6 bases). CDR3 size: 14 residues. Germline CDR1 is SNHLY and CDR2 is FYNNEI. Trimming took off 7 bases at V and 7 bases at J, with 20 bases between the two ends. CDR3 coding DNA: TGTGCCAGCATAGATAGGACAGTGTCTAGGGAGCAGTACTTC. The encoded protein is CASIDRTVSREQYF. Looking up the rest from reference TRBV2 and TRBJ2-7 gives the full variable domain: EPEVTQTPSHQVTQMGQEVILRCVPISNHLYFYWYRQILGQKVEFLVSFYNNEISEKSEIFDDQFSVERPDGSNFTLKIRSTKLEDSAMYFCASIDRTVSREQYFGPGTRLTVT.